The clone carrying this T cell receptor (beta chain) was detected once. Per the original data handling: Using reference gene primer amplification, nucleated cell counts were estimated. Only in-frame clones appear in the TCRdb table, and some are missing; sequencing was by immunoSEQ multiplex PCR. V and J calls and clone size are copied from that table; D and trimming were computed from the DNA. The sample shows about 130,000 clones, about 86% of them seen only once. This CDR3 region has 14 residues. The V and J ends lost 6 bases and 4 bases, in that order; junction bases with no gene match: 9. Germline V gene lookup returns CDR1 MNHEY and CDR2 SMNVEV (reference sequence). This sample is drawn from a study of blood T cell repertoires in COVID-19. For the study at large: COVID-19 samples from acute and convalescent phases originated in the United States, Italy and Spain.

The clonotype was recovered from a man aged 50 or older who had recovered from COVID-19. The sequenced material came from PBMCs or T cells enriched from blood (not recorded which). The chain recombines TRBV27 with TRBJ2-7; TRBD1 matches 7 bases. As DNA, the CDR3 is TGTGCCAGCAGCATGATAGGGACAGCTTACGAGCAGTACTTC. This encodes CASSMIGTAYEQYF.